This T cell receptor (beta chain) was captured by sequencing in a study of PD-L1 blockade in urothelial cancer. Study-wide background: Atezolizumab, begun by patients around 2014, was given at 1,200 mg intravenously every 3 weeks.

Time point reported: pretreatment peripheral blood. Some clones are missing from TCRdb's copy, which holds only in-frame ones; the method was immunoSEQ multiplex PCR. Here the sample spans 130,000 or so clones, roughly 83% being singletons. CDR1 and CDR2 from the germline V gene are MDHEN and SYDVKM. This CDR3 has 14 amino acids. Between the trimmed V and J ends, which lost 4 bases and 7 bases, there was a span of 16 bases. This material consisted of PBMCs, taken around atezolizumab (anti-PD-L1) treatment. This receptor was taken from a man in his forties or fifties with urothelial cancer. The rearrangement links TRBV28 to TRBJ1-2, with D possibly being TRBD1 (5 bases). The CDR3 nucleotides read TGTGCCAGCAGTTCCCCAGGGACTGCACGTGGCTACACCTTC. It specifies CASSSPGTARGYTF.